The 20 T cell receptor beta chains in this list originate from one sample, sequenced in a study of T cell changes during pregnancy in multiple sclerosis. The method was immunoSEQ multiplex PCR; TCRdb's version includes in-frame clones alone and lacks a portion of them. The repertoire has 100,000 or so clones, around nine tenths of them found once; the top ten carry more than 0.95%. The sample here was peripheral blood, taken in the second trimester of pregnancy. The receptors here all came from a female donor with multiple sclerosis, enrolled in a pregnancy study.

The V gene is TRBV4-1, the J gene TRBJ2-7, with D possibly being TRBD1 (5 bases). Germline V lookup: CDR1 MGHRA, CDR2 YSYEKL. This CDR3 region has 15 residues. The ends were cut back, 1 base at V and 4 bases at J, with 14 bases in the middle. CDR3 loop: CASSQVFRKGYEQYF. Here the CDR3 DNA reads TGCGCCAGCAGCCAAGTGTTCAGAAAGGGGTACGAGCAGTACTTC.

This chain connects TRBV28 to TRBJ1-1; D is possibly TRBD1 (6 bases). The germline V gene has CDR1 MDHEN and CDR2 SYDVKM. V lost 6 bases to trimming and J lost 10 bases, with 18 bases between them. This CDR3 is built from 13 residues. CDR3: CASRATGGPAAFF. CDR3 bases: TGTGCCAGCAGGGCCACGGGGGGGCCGGCAGCTTTCTTT.

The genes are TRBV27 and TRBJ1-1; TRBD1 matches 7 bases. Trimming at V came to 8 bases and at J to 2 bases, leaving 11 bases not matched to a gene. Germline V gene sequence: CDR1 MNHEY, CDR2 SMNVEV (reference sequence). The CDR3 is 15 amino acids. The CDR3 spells CASAPWGTVNTEAFF. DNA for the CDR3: TGTGCCAGCGCCCCCTGGGGGACAGTAAACACTGAAGCTTTCTTT.

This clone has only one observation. CDR3 sequence: CASRETGGASDEQYF. CDR3 sequence (DNA): TGTGCCAGCAGGGAGACAGGGGGCGCGTCGGACGAGCAGTACTTC. The J gene is TRBJ2-7, the V gene TRBV28; the match to TRBD1 covers 10 bases. Looked up from germline, CDR1 is MDHEN and CDR2 is SYDVKM. The CDR3 has 15 residues. The junction had 10 bases not matched to a gene; V was cut back by 6 bases and J by 5 bases.

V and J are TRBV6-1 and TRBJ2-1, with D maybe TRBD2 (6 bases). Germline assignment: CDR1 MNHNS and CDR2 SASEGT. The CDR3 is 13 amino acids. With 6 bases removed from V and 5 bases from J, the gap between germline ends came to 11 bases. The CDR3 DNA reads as TGTGCCAGCAGGGAAATAGCGGACAATGAGCAGTTCTTC. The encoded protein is CASREIADNEQFF.

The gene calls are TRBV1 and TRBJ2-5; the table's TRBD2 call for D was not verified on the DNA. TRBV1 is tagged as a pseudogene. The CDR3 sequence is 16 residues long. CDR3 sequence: CTSRGALAGGGETQYF. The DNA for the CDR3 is TGCACCAGCAGGGGTGCCCTAGCGGGGGGTGGAGAGACCCAGTACTTC.

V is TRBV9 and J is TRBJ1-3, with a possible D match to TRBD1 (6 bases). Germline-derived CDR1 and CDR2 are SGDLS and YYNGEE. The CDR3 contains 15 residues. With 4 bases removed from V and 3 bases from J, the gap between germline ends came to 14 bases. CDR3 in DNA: TGTGCCAGCAGCAAATACAGGGAAAGTGGAAACACCATATATTTT. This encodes CASSKYRESGNTIYF.

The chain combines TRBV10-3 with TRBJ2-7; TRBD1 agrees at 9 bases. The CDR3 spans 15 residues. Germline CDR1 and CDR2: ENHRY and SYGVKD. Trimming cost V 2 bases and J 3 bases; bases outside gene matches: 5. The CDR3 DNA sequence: TGTGCCATCAGTGAGGGTAACAGGGGGCTCTACGAGCAGTACTTC. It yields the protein CAISEGNRGLYEQYF.

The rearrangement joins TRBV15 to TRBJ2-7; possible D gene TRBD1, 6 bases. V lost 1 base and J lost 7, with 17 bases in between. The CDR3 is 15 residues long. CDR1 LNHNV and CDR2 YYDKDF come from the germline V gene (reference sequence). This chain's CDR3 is CATSRGGTRSGEQYF. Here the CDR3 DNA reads TGTGCCACCAGCAGAGGAGGGACACGGTCAGGAGAGCAGTACTTC.

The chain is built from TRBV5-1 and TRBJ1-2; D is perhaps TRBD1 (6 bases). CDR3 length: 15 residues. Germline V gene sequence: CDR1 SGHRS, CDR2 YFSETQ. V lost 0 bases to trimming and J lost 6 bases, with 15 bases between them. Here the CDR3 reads CASSLVVGGSNGYTF. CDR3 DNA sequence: TGCGCCAGCAGCTTGGTAGTAGGGGGAAGTAATGGCTACACCTTC.

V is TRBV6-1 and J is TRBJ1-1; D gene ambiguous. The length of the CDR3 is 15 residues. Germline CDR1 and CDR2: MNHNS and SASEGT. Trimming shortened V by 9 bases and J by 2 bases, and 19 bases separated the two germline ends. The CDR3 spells CASMVEHLSNTEAFF. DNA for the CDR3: TGTGCCAGTATGGTCGAGCATTTAAGCAACACTGAAGCTTTCTTT.

The CDR3 DNA is TGCGCCAGCAGCTTGATTAGCGGGAGCTCTGAGCAGTTCTTC. Translation gives CASSLISGSSEQFF. J is TRBJ2-1 and V is TRBV5-1; 9 bases line up with TRBD2. This CDR3 contains 14 residues. The junction had 5 bases not matched to a gene; V was cut back by 1 base and J by 9 bases. CDR1 is SGHRS, CDR2 YFSETQ, per germline. Full variable domain (remainder filled in from reference TRBV5-1 and TRBJ2-1): KAGVTQTPRYLIKTRGQQVTLSCSPISGHRSVSWYQQTPGQGLQFLFEYFSETQRNKGNFPGRFSGRQFSNSRSEMNVSTLELGDSALYLCASSLISGSSEQFFGPGTRLTVL.

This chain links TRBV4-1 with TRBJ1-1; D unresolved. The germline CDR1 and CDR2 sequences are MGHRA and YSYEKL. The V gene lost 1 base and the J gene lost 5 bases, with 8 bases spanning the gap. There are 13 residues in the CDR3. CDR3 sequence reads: CASSQASVTEAFF. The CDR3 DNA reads TGCGCCAGCAGCCAAGCTAGTGTTACTGAAGCTTTCTTT.

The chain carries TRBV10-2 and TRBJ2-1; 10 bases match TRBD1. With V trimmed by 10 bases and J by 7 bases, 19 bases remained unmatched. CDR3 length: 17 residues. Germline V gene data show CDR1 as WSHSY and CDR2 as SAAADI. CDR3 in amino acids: CATAPPGTGDLMNEQFF. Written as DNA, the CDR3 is TGCGCCACCGCCCCCCCCGGGACAGGGGATTTGATGAATGAGCAGTTCTTC.

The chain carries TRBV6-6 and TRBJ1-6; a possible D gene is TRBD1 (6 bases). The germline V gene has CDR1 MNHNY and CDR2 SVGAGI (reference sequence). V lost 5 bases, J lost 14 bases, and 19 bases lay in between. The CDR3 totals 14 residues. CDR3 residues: CASSTGQTQVALHF. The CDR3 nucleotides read TGTGCCAGCAGTACTGGACAGACCCAGGTAGCCCTCCACTTT.

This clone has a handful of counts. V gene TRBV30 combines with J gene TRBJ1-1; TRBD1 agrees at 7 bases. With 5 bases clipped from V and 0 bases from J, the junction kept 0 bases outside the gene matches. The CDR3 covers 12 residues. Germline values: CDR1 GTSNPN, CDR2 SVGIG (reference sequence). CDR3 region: CAWDRVNTEAFF. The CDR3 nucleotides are TGTGCCTGGGACAGGGTGAACACTGAAGCTTTCTTT.

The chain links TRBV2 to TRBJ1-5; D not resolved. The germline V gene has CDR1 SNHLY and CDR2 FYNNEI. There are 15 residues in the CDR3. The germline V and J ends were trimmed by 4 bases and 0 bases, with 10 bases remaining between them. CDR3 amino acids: CASSVGRPSNQPQHF. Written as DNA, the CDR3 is TGTGCCAGCAGTGTGGGGAGACCTAGCAATCAGCCCCAGCATTTT.

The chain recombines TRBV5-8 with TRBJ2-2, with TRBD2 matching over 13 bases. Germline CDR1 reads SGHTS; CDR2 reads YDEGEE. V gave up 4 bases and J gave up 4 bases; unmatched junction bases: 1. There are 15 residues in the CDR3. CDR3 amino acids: CASSTSGRATGELFF. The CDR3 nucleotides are TGTGCCAGCAGCACTAGCGGGAGGGCCACCGGGGAGCTGTTTTTT.

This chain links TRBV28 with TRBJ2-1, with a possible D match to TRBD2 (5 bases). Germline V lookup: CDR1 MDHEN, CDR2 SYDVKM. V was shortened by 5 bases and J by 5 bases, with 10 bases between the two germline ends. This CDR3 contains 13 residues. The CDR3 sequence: CASSPEGDNEQFF. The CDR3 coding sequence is TGTGCCAGCAGTCCCGAGGGAGACAATGAGCAGTTCTTC.

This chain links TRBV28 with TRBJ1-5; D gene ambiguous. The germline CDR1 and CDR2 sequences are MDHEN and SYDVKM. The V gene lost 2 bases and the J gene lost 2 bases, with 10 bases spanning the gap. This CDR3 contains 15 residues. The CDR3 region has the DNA TGTGCCAGCAGTTTACTTAGCTACGGCAATCAGCCCCAGCATTTT. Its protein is CASSLLSYGNQPQHF.